The T cell receptor (beta chain) described here comes from a study of T cell responses to AZD1222 COVID-19 vaccine (dated by TCRdb to the early 2020s). As for the study more broadly: A total of 230 to 250 trial participants underwent TCR sequencing, of whom 200 to 220 had received two doses of AZD1222 and about 26 had received two doses of the MenACWY control vaccine. Trial participants were enrolled by age into subgroups of 18-55, 56-69 and 70-plus years, and roughly 150, 30 and 60 TCR-sequenced participants, respectively, were included in these subgroups. Paper-wide results and their limitations: Reportedly, almost half of the unique spike-specific TCRs recognized epitopes lying outside the regions that are mutated in the B.1.351 and B.1.1.7 variants. CD4 TCRs associated with the vaccine covered the entire spike protein, and the dominant responses were in regions 160-218 and 743-854. Only 5 to 7 AZD1222 recipients were SARS-CoV-2 seropositive at baseline, limiting conclusions about previously exposed vaccinees. Participants were mostly white British, with more females than males. The authors suggested clonal diversity may have been underestimated. After two AZD1222 doses, both the breadth and the depth of spike-specific TCRs were significantly higher than at day 0 and than in MenACWY recipients. In the small 56-69-year group, the increase in depth fell short of significance, most likely because of low power. Because no day 14 peak-response samples were available, the repertoires could be characterized only after the peak T cell response.

In the case of this clone: The target of this receptor is not known. No base-level quality is on record; no much larger clone is a single base apart.

The CDR3 regions of human TCRbeta chains were analyzed by immunosequencing. In the original analysis: Repertoire TCRs were matched against a reference library of SARS-CoV-2-specific TCRs generated with the MIRA antigen-specificity platform. Breadth meant the fraction of unique TCRs that were SARS-CoV-2-associated, whereas depth meant the fraction of total T cells that were SARS-CoV-2-associated. Using the MIRA data, each spike-specific TCR was assigned both to the spike region to which the TCR was reactive and to a CD4 or CD8 class. Log10-transformed breadth and depth values were compared by one-way ANOVA with Sidak's multiple comparisons tests. TCRdb re-hosts the immuneACCESS table, in-frame sequences only. Its copies lack some clones; in the studies checked, an unresolved V gene accounts for under half of them, and the cause for the rest is not known. V and J calls and clone size follow that table, whereas D and trimming were derived from the DNA. The sample yields roughly 200,000 clones; around 93% were counted once. Clones ranked in the top ten supply 0.9% to 1.1% of the sample.

The meaning of the sample's time point label: baseline before first vaccination. The treatment or condition label for this specimen denotes: meningococcal conjugate vaccine given as trial control. The vaccinee samples were drawn from two UK trials, COV001 and COV002, one of which was a single-blind randomized controlled phase 2/3 trial testing AZD1222 (ChAdOx1 nCoV-19) in healthy adults. For TCRbeta chain sequencing, PBMC samples from trial participants were taken at day 0 and at day 28 after the second dose. V and J lose 9 bases and 4 bases, and a span of 15 bases separates them. From its cysteine to its phenylalanine, the CDR3 spans 13 amino acids. Just the 39-base CDR3 DNA is kept, in frame starting at base 1. From a lookup of the germline V gene, CDR1 and CDR2 are KGHSH and LQKENI.

The origin of this receptor is an adult in good health. Specimen: peripheral blood, collected on day 0 of MenACWY control vaccination. This chain is built from TRBV18 and TRBJ1-1; the D gene is perhaps TRBD1, from 6 matching bases. The CDR3 reads CASRPGQTTEAFF. The nucleotide sequence is TGTGCCAGTCGACCGGGACAAACCACTGAAGCTTTCTTT.